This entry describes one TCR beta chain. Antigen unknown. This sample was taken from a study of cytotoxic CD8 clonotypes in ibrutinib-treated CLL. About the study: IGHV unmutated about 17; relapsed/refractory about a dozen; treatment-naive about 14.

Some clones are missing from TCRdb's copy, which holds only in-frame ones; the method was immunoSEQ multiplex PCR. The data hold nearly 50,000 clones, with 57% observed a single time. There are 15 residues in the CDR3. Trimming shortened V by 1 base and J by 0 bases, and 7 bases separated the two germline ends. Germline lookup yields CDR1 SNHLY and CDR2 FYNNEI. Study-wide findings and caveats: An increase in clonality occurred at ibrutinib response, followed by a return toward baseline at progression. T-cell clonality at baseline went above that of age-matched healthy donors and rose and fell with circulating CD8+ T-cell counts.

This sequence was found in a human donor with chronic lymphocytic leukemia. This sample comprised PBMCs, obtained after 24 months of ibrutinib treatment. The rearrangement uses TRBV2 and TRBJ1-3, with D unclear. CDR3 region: CASSEGQYSGNTIYF. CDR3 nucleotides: TGTGCCAGCAGTGAAGGGCAGTACTCTGGAAACACCATATATTTT.